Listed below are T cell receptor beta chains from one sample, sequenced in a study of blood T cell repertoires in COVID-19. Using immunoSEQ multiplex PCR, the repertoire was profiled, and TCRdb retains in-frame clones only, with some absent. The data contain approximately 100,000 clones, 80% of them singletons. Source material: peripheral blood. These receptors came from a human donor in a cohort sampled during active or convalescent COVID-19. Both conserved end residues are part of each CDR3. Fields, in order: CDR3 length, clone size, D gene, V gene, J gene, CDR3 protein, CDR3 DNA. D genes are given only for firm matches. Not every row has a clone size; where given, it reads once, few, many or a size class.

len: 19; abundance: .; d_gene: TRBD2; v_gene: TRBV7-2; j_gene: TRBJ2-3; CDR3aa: CASSLAPGSSGRDTDTQYF; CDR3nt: TGTGCCAGCAGCTTAGCCCCCGGGAGTAGCGGGAGGGATACAGATACGCAGTATTTT
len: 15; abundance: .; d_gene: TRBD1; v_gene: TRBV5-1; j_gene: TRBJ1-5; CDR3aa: CASARGQGINQPQHF; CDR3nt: TGCGCCAGCGCGAGGGGACAGGGGATCAATCAGCCCCAGCATTTT
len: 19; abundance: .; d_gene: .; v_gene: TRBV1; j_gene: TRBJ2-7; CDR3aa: CTSSQDGPSGRGSSYEQYF; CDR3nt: TGCACCAGCAGCCAAGATGGGCCTAGCGGGAGGGGAAGCTCCTACGAGCAGTACTTC
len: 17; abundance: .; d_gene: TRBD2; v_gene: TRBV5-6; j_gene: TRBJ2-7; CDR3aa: CASSFTLAGYGSYEQYF; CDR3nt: TGTGCCAGCAGCTTTACGCTAGCGGGATACGGGTCCTACGAGCAGTACTTC
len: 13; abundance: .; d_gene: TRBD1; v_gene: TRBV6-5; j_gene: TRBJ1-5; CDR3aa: CASYDRVAQPQHF; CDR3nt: TGTGCCAGCTACGACAGGGTTGCTCAGCCCCAGCATTTT
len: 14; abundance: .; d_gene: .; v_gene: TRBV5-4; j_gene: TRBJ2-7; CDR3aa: CASSLGGGTYEQYF; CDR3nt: TGTGCCAGCAGCTTGGGGGGGGGCACCTACGAGCAGTACTTC
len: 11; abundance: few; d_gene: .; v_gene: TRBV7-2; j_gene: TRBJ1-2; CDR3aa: CASSQDRPYTF; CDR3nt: TGTGCCAGCAGCCAAGACAGACCCTACACCTTC
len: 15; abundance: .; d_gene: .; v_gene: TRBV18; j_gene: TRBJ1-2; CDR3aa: CASSPTTAFNYGYTF; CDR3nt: TGTGCCAGCTCACCCACGACAGCCTTTAACTATGGCTACACCTTC
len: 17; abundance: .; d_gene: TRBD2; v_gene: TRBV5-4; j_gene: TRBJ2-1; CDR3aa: CASSLSGKIFVYNEQFF; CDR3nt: TGTGCCAGCAGCTTAAGCGGGAAGATATTTGTTTACAATGAGCAGTTCTTC
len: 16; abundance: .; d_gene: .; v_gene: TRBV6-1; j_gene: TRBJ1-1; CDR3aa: CASSDRQGLLNTEAFF; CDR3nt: TGTGCCAGCAGTGATAGGCAGGGATTATTGAACACTGAAGCTTTCTTT
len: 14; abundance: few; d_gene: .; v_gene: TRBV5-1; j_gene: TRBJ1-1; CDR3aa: CASSLDPGFTEAFF; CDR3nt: TGCGCCAGCAGCTTGGATCCGGGGTTCACTGAAGCTTTCTTT
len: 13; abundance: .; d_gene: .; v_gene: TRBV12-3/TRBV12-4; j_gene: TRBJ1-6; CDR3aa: CASSRTGNSPLHF; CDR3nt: TGTGCCAGCAGTAGAACAGGGAATTCACCCCTCCACTTT
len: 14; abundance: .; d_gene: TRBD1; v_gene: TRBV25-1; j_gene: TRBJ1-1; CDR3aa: CASSKDRGSTEAFF; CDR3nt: TGTGCCAGCTCAAAGGACAGGGGAAGCACTGAAGCTTTCTTT
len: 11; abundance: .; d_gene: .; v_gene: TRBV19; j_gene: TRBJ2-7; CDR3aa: CASRGSGEQYF; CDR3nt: TGTGCCAGTCGTGGGAGCGGCGAGCAGTACTTC
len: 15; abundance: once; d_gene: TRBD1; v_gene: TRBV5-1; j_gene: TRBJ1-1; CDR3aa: CASSSQGAADTEAFF; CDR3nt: TGCGCCAGCAGCTCACAGGGGGCCGCGGACACTGAAGCTTTCTTT
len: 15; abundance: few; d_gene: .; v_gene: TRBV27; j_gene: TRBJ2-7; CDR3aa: CASSSQGLIWNEQYF; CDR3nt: TGTGCCAGCAGTTCCCAGGGTCTGATATGGAACGAGCAGTACTTC
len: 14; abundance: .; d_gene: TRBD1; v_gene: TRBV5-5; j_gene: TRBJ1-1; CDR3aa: CASSLRTGVPQAFF; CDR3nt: TGTGCCAGCAGCCTAAGGACAGGGGTCCCACAAGCTTTCTTT
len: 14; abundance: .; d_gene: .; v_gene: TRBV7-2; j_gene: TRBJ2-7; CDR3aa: CASSLSHTGLEQYF; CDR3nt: TGTGCCAGCAGCTTATCCCATACAGGCCTCGAGCAGTACTTC
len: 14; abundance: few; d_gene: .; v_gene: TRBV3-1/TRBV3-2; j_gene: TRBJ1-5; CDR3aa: CASSQDHSNQPQHF; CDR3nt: TGTGCCAGCAGCCAAGATCATAGCAATCAGCCCCAGCATTTT
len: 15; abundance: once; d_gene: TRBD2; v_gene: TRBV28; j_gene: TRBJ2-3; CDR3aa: CASSYNPGGRDTQYF; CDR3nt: TGTGCCAGCAGTTACAATCCGGGGGGGAGAGATACGCAGTATTTT
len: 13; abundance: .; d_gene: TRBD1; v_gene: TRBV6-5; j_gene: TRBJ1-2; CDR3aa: CASNFGQGYGYTF; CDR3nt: TGTGCCAGCAATTTTGGACAGGGCTATGGCTACACCTTC
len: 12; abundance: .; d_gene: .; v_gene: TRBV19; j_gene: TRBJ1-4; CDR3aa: CASSVQGEKLFF; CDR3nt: TGTGCCAGTAGTGTGCAGGGTGAAAAACTGTTTTTT
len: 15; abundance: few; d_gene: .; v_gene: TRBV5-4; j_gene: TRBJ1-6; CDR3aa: CASSLGSGRRSPLHF; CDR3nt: TGTGCCAGCAGCTTGGGGTCAGGGAGGCGATCACCCCTCCACTTT
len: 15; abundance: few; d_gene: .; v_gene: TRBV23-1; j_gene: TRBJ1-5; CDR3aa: CASSPTGDSNQPQHF; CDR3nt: TGCGCCAGCAGCCCCACCGGAGATAGCAATCAGCCCCAGCATTTT
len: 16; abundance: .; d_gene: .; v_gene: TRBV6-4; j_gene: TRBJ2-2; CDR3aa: CASSDKGTVNTGELFF; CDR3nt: TGTGCCAGCAGTGATAAGGGGACTGTGAACACCGGGGAGCTGTTTTTT
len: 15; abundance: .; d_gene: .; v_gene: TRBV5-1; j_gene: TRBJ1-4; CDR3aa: CASSLAFGGAEKLFF; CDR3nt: TGCGCCAGCAGCTTGGCCTTCGGGGGGGCTGAAAAACTGTTTTTT
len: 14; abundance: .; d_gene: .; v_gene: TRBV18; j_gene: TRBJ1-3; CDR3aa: CASSTDRSGNTIYF; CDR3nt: TGTGCCAGCTCAACTGACAGATCTGGAAACACCATATATTTT
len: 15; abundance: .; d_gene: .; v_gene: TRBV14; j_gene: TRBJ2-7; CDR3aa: CASSPNRGRESEQYF; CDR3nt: TGTGCCAGCAGCCCCAACAGGGGCCGGGAGTCCGAGCAGTACTTC
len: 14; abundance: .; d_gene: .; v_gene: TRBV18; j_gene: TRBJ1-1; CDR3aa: CASSPTAGKTEAFF; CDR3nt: TGTGCCAGCTCACCAACGGCAGGGAAAACTGAAGCTTTCTTT
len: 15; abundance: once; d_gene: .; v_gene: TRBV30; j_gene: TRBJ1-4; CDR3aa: CAWSVPTGDSEKLFF; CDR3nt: TGTGCCTGGAGTGTACCAACAGGTGATAGTGAAAAACTGTTTTTT
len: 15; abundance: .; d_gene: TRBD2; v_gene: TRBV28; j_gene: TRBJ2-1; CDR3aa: CASLIAGGKYNEQFF; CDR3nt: TGTGCCAGTTTAATAGCGGGGGGAAAATACAATGAGCAGTTCTTC
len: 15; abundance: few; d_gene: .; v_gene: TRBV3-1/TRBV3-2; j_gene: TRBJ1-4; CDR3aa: CASSADQGLGEKLFF; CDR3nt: TGTGCCAGCAGCGCAGACCAGGGTTTAGGGGAAAAACTGTTTTTT
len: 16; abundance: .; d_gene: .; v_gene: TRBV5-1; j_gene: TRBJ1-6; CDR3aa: CASSPLGAEYNSPLHF; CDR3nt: TGCGCCAGCAGCCCCCTAGGGGCCGAATATAATTCACCCCTCCACTTT
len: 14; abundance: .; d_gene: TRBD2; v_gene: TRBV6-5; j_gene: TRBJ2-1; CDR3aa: CASSLAGISIEQFF; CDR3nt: TGTGCCAGCTCCCTAGCGGGAATTAGTATTGAGCAGTTCTTC
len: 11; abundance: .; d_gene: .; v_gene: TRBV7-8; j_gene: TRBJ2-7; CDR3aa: CASSPHYEQYF; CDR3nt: TGTGCCAGCAGCCCCCACTACGAGCAGTACTTC
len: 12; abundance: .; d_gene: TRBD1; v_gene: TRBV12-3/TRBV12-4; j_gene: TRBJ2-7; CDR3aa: CASQGVSYEQYF; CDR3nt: TGTGCCAGCCAGGGGGTCTCCTACGAGCAGTACTTC
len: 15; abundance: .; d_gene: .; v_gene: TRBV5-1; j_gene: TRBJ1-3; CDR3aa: CASSLSFGTGNTIYF; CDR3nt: TGCGCCAGCAGCTTGTCCTTCGGGACAGGAAACACCATATATTTT
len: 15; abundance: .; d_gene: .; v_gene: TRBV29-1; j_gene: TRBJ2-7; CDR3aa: CSVGGGQLNSYEQYF; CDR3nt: TGCAGCGTTGGGGGCGGACAGTTAAACTCCTACGAGCAGTACTTC
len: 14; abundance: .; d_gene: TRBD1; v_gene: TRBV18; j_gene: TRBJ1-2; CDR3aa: CASSRTGERNGYTF; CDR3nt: TGTGCCAGCTCACGGACAGGGGAAAGAAATGGCTACACCTTC
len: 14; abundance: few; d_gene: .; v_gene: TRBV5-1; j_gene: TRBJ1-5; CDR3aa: CASSLITSNQPQHF; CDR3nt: TGCGCCAGCAGCTTAATAACGAGTAATCAGCCCCAGCATTTT
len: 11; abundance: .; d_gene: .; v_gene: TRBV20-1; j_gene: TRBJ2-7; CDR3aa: CSGQVSYEQYF; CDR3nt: TGCAGTGGACAGGTCTCCTACGAGCAGTACTTC
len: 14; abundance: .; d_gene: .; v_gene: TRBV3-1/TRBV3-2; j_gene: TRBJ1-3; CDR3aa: CASSPRDSGNTIYF; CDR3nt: TGTGCCAGCAGCCCCAGGGACTCTGGAAACACCATATATTTT
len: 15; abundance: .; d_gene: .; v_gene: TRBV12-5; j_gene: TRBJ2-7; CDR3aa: CASGLSGAGGREQYF; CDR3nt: TGTGCTAGTGGCCTTTCCGGAGCAGGGGGGCGCGAGCAGTACTTC
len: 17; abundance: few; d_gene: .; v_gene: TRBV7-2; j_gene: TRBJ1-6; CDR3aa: CASSLELGRDYNSPLHF; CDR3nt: TGTGCCAGCAGCTTAGAGCTCGGCAGGGACTATAATTCACCCCTCCACTTT
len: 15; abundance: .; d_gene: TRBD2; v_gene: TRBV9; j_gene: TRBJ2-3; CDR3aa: CASSGGLADTDTQYF; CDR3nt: TGTGCCAGCAGCGGGGGACTAGCAGACACAGATACGCAGTATTTT
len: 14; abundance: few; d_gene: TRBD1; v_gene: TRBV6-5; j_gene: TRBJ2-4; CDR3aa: CASSRTGPKNIQYF; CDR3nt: TGTGCCAGCAGCCGGACAGGGCCCAAAAACATTCAGTACTTC
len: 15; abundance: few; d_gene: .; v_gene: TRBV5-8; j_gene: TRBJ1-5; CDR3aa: CASSLYGGYNQPQHF; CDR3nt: TGTGCCAGCAGCTTATATGGGGGGTACAATCAGCCCCAGCATTTT
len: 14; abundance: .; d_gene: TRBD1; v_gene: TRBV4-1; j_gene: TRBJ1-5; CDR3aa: CASSHTGAYQPQHF; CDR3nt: TGCGCCAGCAGCCATACAGGGGCTTATCAGCCCCAGCATTTT
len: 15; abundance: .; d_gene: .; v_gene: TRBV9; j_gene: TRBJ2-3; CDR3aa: CASSVWRDSPDTQYF; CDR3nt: TGTGCCAGCAGCGTATGGCGGGATTCCCCAGATACGCAGTATTTT
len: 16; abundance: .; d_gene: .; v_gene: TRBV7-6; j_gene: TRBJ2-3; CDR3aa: CASSLSGSGGTDTQYF; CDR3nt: TGTGCCAGCAGCCTGTCGGGGAGCGGTGGCACAGATACGCAGTATTTT
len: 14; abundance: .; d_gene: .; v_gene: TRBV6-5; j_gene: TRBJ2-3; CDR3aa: CASRRVSDLDTQYF; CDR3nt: TGTGCCAGCAGGAGGGTTAGCGATCTAGATACGCAGTATTTT
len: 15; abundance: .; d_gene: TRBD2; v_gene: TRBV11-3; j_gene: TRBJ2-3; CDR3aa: CASSLERTSGGAQYF; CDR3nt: TGTGCCAGCAGCTTAGAGCGGACTAGCGGGGGGGCACAGTATTTT
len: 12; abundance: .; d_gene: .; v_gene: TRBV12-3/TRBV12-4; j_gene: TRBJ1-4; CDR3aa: CASSTENEKLFF; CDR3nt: TGTGCCAGCAGTACAGAAAATGAAAAACTGTTTTTT